This section outlines one TCR beta chain sequence together with its context. What it binds is not known. Germline loops: CDR1 SEHNR, CDR2 FQNEAQ (reference sequence). CDR3 length equals 13 residues. V lost 6 bases, J lost 7 bases, and 13 bases lay in between. The record originates from a study of cytomegalovirus exposure and HLA in healthy donors. General study points: HLA alleles showed associations with roughly 17,000 TCR beta sequences in a later analysis, at a 0.05 false discovery rate.

Primers: 60 Vbeta forward and 13 Jbeta reverse. Clones were read by immunoSEQ multiplex PCR, and TCRdb kept only the in-frame ones, dropping some. Of roughly 130,000 clones in the sample, roughly 85% were seen once. The V gene is TRBV7-9, the J gene TRBJ1-5, with D possibly TRBD1 on 5 matching bases. Source material: PBMCs. The TCR originated in a boy between 5 and 17 years old in good health and CMV-seronegative. The CDR3: CASSVGGLQPQHF. As DNA, the CDR3 is TGTGCCAGCAGTGTGGGGGGATTGCAGCCCCAGCATTTT.